This is a list of T cell receptor beta chains from one sample in a study of technical replicates of blood from a handful of donors. The data were produced by immunoSEQ multiplex PCR, yet TCRdb's version contains in-frame clones alone and is incomplete. The table lists 100,000 or so clones, 95% of them singletons. Sequencing input: T cells isolated from PBMCs. Source of these receptors: a human donor in good health. The CDR3 runs from the conserved cysteine through the conserved F or W. Fields, in order: D gene, clone size, V gene, J gene, CDR3 DNA, CDR3 protein. The D gene is left open where the match is weak. The size entry is marked missing in some rows and otherwise reads once, few, many or a size class.

TRBD1	once	TRBV9	TRBJ1-4	TGTGCCAGCAGCACTGGACAGGGGAATGAAAAACTGTTTTTT	CASSTGQGNEKLFF
-	-	TRBV5-1	TRBJ1-5	TGCGCCAGCAGCTTGATACTTTTTCGATTTGTTGTAAGCAATCAGCCCCAGCATTTT	CASSLILFRFVVSNQPQHF
TRBD1	-	TRBV12-5	TRBJ1-2	TGTGCTAGTGGTTTGGCGAAACCTGGGACAGGGTACTATGCTAACTATGGCTACACCTTC	CASGLAKPGTGYYANYGYTF
TRBD1	-	TRBV28	TRBJ2-1	TGTGCCAGCAGTCCAATTTGGGACAGATACAATGAGCAGTTCTTC	CASSPIWDRYNEQFF
TRBD2	-	TRBV28	TRBJ2-7	TGTGCCAGCAGTATTATTAATAGCGGGAGGTATTCCTACGAGCAGTACTTC	CASSIINSGRYSYEQYF
-	-	TRBV4-1	TRBJ2-4	TGCGCCAGCAGCCAGAAGGAGAGCATTCAGTACTTC	CASSQKESIQYF
TRBD2	-	TRBV5-1	TRBJ2-3	TGCGCCAGCAGCCCGGGACTAGCGGGAGCGAAAAACACAGATACGCAGTATTTT	CASSPGLAGAKNTDTQYF
-	many	TRBV7-9	TRBJ1-1	TGTGCCAGCAGCTTAGAAGCCAGGGACACTGAAGCTTTCTTT	CASSLEARDTEAFF
TRBD2	-	TRBV5-4	TRBJ2-1	TGTGCCAGCAGCTTGGCGGGAGGCCGCAATGAGCAGTTCTTC	CASSLAGGRNEQFF
-	few	TRBV2	TRBJ1-5	TGTGCCAGCAGTGAAGCGCAGACGGGGAGTGCCCAGCATTTT	CASSEAQTGSAQHF
TRBD2	once	TRBV9	TRBJ2-1	TGTGCCAGCAGCACTTTCGGGGGGACTCAAGGGTACAATGAGCAGTTCTTC	CASSTFGGTQGYNEQFF
TRBD2	-	TRBV7-9	TRBJ2-7	TGTGCCAGCAGCTTCTACTGGACTAGCGGGAGGGACGAACCCTACGAGCAGTACTTC	CASSFYWTSGRDEPYEQYF
-	-	TRBV15	TRBJ1-5	TGTGCCACCAGCAGAGATCGGGCGCCAGCCTTGGAGGATAGCAATCAGCCCCAGCATTTT	CATSRDRAPALEDSNQPQHF
-	-	TRBV11-3	TRBJ1-1	TGTGCCAGCAGCTACGAGGCGACTGAAGCTTTCTTT	CASSYEATEAFF
-	-	TRBV6-1	TRBJ2-1	TGTGCCAGCAGTGATTTCGGGTACAATGAGCAGTTCTTC	CASSDFGYNEQFF
TRBD1	-	TRBV30	TRBJ2-7	TGTGCCTGGAGTCCCTTGGACAGGTCCCACGAGCAGTACTTC	CAWSPLDRSHEQYF
-	-	TRBV7-9	TRBJ1-2	TGTGCCAGCAGCACAACCCCATCTAACTATGGCTACACCTTC	CASSTTPSNYGYTF
-	-	TRBV4-1	TRBJ2-6	TGCGCCAGCAGCCATTCTAGACAGGTGGAGGCCAACGTCCTGACTTTC	CASSHSRQVEANVLTF
TRBD1	-	TRBV29-1	TRBJ2-3	TGCAGCGTTCGCGGACAGGCAGATACGCAGTATTTT	CSVRGQADTQYF
TRBD2	-	TRBV4-1	TRBJ2-1	TGCGCCAGCAGCCGGCACTCTAGCGGGGGGGCCGACAATGAGCAGTTCTTC	CASSRHSSGGADNEQFF
-	-	TRBV2	TRBJ2-4	TGTGCCAGCAGTGGGGCGGCTGGGGGCGAAAACATTCAGTACTTC	CASSGAAGGENIQYF
TRBD2	-	TRBV19	TRBJ2-5	TGTGCCAGTAGTGTCCTCCCCAGGACTAGCGGGAGAAGCGAGACCCAGTACTTC	CASSVLPRTSGRSETQYF
TRBD2	-	TRBV11-3	TRBJ2-7	TGTGCCAGCAGCCCTTCGGCGGGAGGGCTCCACGAGCAGTACTTC	CASSPSAGGLHEQYF
-	-	TRBV19	TRBJ1-5	TGTGCCAGTAGTATCGACAGGAGCAATCAGCCCCAGCATTTT	CASSIDRSNQPQHF
-	-	TRBV11-2	TRBJ2-7	TGTGCCAGCAGCTTTTCTTCGGGGGGCTTTTCCTACGAGCAGTACTTC	CASSFSSGGFSYEQYF
TRBD1	-	TRBV27	TRBJ1-1	TGTGCCAGCAGTCCCCGACAGGGTCTTAATCTGTGGTTGGCTGAAGCTTTCTTT	CASSPRQGLNLWLAEAFF
TRBD1	-	TRBV7-9	TRBJ2-7	TGTGCCAGCAGGGACAGGGGGGGCGAGCAGTACTTC	CASRDRGGEQYF
-	-	TRBV5-1	TRBJ2-2	TGCGCCAGCAGCTTACTTAGCGGAGGGACCGGGGAGCTGTTTTTT	CASSLLSGGTGELFF